This T cell receptor (beta chain) was obtained from a study of blood T cell repertoires in COVID-19. Study-wide context: COVID-19 samples, acute and convalescent, were from the United States, Italy and Spain.

TCRdb keeps only in-frame clones here, not all; method: immunoSEQ multiplex PCR. The sample consists of 210,000 or so clones, roughly four fifths of them appearing once. The source of this sequence is a woman in her thirties or forties with acute or convalescent COVID-19. Sequenced sample: peripheral blood.

CDR3 protein: CASSYVFRDNHSNQPQHF. The CDR3 region has the DNA TGTGCCAGCAGTTACGTCTTTCGGGACAATCATAGCAATCAGCCCCAGCATTTT. The rearrangement joins TRBV6-2 or TRBV6-3 to TRBJ1-5; possibly TRBD1 for D (6 bases). The V end was cut by 2 bases, the J end by 0 bases, with 17 bases between. CDR1 is MNHEY and CDR2 is SVGEGT in the germline V gene. The CDR3 is 18 amino acids.